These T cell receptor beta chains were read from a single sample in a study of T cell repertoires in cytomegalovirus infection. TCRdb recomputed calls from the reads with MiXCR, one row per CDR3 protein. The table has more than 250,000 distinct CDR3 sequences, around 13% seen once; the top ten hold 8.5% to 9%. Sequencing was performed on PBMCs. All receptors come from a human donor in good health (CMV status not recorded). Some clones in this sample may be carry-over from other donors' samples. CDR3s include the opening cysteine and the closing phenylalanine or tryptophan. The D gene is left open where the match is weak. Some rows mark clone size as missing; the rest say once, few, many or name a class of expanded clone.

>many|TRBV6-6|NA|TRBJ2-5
CASSYSFYSHRTIRRETQYF
TGTGCCAGCAGTTACTCGTTTTATTCACACCGGACTATACGGAGGGAGACCCAGTACTTC
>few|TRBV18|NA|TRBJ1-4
CASSPLVRDATNEKLFF
TGTGCCAGCTCACCTTTGGTTCGAGATGCAACTAATGAAAAACTGTTTTTT
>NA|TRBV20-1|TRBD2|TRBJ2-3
CSARPYLEGGVGDTQYF
TGCAGTGCTAGACCCTACCTGGAGGGAGGGGTGGGAGATACGCAGTATTTT
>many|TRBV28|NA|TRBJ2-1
CASSSSPYNEQFF
TGTGCCAGCAGTTCCAGCCCCTACAATGAGCAGTTCTTC
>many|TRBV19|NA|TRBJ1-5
CASSIGQASNQPQHF
TGTGCCAGTAGTATAGGACAGGCTAGCAATCAGCCCCAGCATTTT
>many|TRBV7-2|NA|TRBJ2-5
CASSFAFTQETQYF
TGTGCCAGCAGCTTCGCTTTTACTCAAGAGACCCAGTACTTC
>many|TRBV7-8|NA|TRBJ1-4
CASSPLLGRGNEKLFF
TGTGCCAGCAGCCCTCTGCTAGGTCGGGGTAATGAAAAACTGTTTTTT
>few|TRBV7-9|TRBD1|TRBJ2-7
CASSLRQGASEQYF
TGTGCCAGCAGCTTACGACAGGGGGCCTCCGAGCAGTACTTC
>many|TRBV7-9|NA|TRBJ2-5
CASSSRGPGEETQYF
TGTGCCAGCAGCTCCCGGGGCCCGGGCGAGGAGACCCAGTACTTC
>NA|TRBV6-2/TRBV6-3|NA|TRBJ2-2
CVSTTPFLAENTGELFF
TGTGTCAGCACCACCCCCTTTTTAGCGGAGAACACCGGGGAGCTGTTTTTT
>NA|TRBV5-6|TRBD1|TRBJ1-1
CASSLGGHTEAFF
TGTGCCAGCAGCCTAGGGGGCCACACTGAAGCTTTCTTT
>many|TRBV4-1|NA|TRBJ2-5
CASSHRAGSPDF
TGCGCCAGCAGCCATAGGGCAGGGAGCCCCGACTTC
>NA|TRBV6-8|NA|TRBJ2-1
CASSYSLDEQFF
TGTGCCAGCAGTTACTCGTTGGATGAGCAGTTCTTC
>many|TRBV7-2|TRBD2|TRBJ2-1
CASSLAGLTSGLYNEQFF
TGTGCCAGCAGCTTAGCGGGCCTAACTAGCGGGCTCTACAATGAGCAGTTCTTC
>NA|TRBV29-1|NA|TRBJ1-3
CSVGGYPGAGNTIYF
TGCAGCGTTGGAGGATACCCGGGGGCAGGAAACACCATATATTTT
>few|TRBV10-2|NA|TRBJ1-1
CASSEIVRGTEAFF
TGCGCCAGCAGTGAGATAGTCAGAGGCACTGAAGCTTTCTTT
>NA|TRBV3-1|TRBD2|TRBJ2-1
CASSSRLAGVYNEQFF
TGTGCCAGCAGCTCAAGACTAGCGGGGGTATACAATGAGCAGTTCTTC
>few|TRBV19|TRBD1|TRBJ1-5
CASLGQGWQPQHF
TGTGCCAGCCTTGGACAGGGCTGGCAGCCCCAGCATTTT
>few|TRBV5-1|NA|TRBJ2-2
CASSFWQGVTGELFF
TGCGCCAGCAGCTTTTGGCAGGGCGTCACCGGGGAGCTGTTTTTT
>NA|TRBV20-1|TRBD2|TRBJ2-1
CSARVPSGGNEQFF
TGCAGTGCTAGAGTACCTAGCGGGGGAAATGAGCAGTTCTTC
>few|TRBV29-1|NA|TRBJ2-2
CSVEGGVLAGELFF
TGCAGCGTTGAGGGGGGAGTCTTGGCCGGGGAGCTGTTTTTT
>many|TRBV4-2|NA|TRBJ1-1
CASSQPSTGNTEAFF
TGTGCCAGCAGCCAACCTTCGACAGGGAACACTGAAGCTTTCTTT
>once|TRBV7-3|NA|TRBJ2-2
CASSPYGGWNTGELFF
TGTGCCAGCAGCCCTTATGGGGGGTGGAACACCGGGGAGCTGTTTTTT
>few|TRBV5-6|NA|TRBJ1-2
CASSPRDRQSSYTF
TGTGCCAGCAGCCCACGAGACAGGCAAAGTAGCTACACCTTC
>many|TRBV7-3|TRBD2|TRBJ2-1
CASSCPWGSGEVDEQFF
TGTGCCAGCAGCTGTCCCTGGGGTAGCGGGGAGGTCGATGAGCAGTTCTTC
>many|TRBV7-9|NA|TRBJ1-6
CASSFEDSPLHF
TGTGCCAGCAGCTTCGAGGATTCACCCCTCCACTTT
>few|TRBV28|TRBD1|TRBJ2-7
CASSLQPTGAREQYF
TGTGCCAGCAGTCTTCAACCCACAGGGGCGAGGGAGCAGTACTTC
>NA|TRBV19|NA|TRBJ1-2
CASTLGGYYGYTF
TGTGCCAGTACCCTTGGTGGTTACTATGGCTACACCTTC
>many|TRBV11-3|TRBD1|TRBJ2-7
CASSPRDSSYEQYF
TGTGCCAGCAGCCCTCGGGACAGTTCCTACGAGCAGTACTTC
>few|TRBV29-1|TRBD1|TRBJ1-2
CSVEDLLGQGFRGYTF
TGCAGCGTTGAAGATCTTCTGGGACAGGGGTTCCGGGGCTACACCTTC
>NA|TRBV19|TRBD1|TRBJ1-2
CASADRVNYGYTF
TGTGCCAGTGCCGACAGGGTTAACTATGGCTACACCTTC
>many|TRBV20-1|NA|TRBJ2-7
CSASPRPFDVYEQYF
TGCAGTGCTAGTCCCAGACCCTTTGATGTCTACGAGCAGTACTTC
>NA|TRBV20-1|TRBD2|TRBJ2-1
CSAFSGRGSYNEQFF
TGCAGTGCTTTTAGCGGGAGGGGCTCCTACAATGAGCAGTTCTTC
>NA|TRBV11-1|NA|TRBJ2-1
CASSQEGYEQFF
TGTGCCAGCAGCCAGGAGGGGTATGAGCAGTTCTTC
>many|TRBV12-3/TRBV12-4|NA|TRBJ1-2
CASSLTGRKGYTF
TGTGCCAGCAGTCTCACAGGGAGGAAAGGCTACACCTTC
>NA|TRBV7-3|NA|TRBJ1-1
CASSLAGTSLDTEAFF
TGTGCCAGCAGCTTAGCCGGGACCTCGTTGGACACTGAAGCTTTCTTT
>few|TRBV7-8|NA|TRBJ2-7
CASSLETAPSYEQYF
TGTGCCAGCAGCTTAGAGACAGCTCCCTCCTACGAGCAGTACTTC
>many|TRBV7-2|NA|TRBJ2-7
CASSVGLEQYF
TGTGCCAGCTCGGTCGGGCTCGAGCAGTACTTC
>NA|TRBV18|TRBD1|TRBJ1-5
CASSLTGENQPQHF
TGTGCCAGCTCACTGACAGGGGAGAATCAGCCCCAGCATTTT
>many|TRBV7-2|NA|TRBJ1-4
CASSLEGWEKLFF
TGTGCCAGCAGCTTAGAGGGGTGGGAAAAACTGTTTTTT
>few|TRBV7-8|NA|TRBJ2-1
CASSLRRDKYNEQFF
TGTGCCAGCAGCCTACGTCGGGACAAATACAATGAGCAGTTCTTC
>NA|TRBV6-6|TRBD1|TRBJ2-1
CASIAGTGGSHNEQFF
TGTGCCAGCATTGCCGGGACAGGGGGTAGCCACAATGAGCAGTTCTTC
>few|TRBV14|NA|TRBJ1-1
CASSQFQNTEAFF
TGTGCCAGCAGCCAGTTTCAGAACACTGAAGCTTTCTTT
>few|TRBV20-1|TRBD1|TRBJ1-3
CSARGSGGNSGNTIYF
TGCAGTGCTAGAGGTTCAGGGGGGAACTCTGGAAACACCATATATTTT
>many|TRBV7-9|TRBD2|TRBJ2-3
CASSLRGTGGDTQYF
TGTGCCAGCAGCCTCCGGGGCACCGGGGGGGATACGCAGTATTTT